This T cell receptor (beta chain) was recovered during a study of lymphopenia after photon versus proton radiotherapy. General study results and limits: Post-nadir diversity loss with photons came from oligoclonal expansion, particularly CD8+ Temra cells. Relative stability marked proton patients; photon patients lost diversity and naive cells. Better survival with proton therapy was suggested as possible, not demonstrated. Post-nadir TCR diversity decline inversely tracked overall survival among those who died.

TCRdb's table, derived via immunoSEQ multiplex PCR, lists solely in-frame clones and lacks some. The sample shows over 15,000 clones, around 90% of them seen only once. Points on this clone: What it binds is unknown.

The ends lost 2 bases at V and 6 bases at J; junction bases unmatched: 10. The CDR3 is 16 amino acids. Germline CDR1 and CDR2: KGHSH and LQKENI. The material was peripheral blood, obtained from a patient treated with photon-based radiotherapy. The TCR sequence derives from a man aged 55 to 70 with pancreatic cancer. J is TRBJ1-1 and V is TRBV18; 9 bases agree with TRBD1. This CDR3 is CASSPVSQGALAEAFF. The CDR3 DNA reads TGTGCCAGCTCACCAGTGTCACAGGGGGCGCTGGCTGAAGCTTTCTTT.